The 5 T cell receptor beta chains below were found in one sample sequenced in a study of blood T cell repertoires in COVID-19. Clones were sequenced by immunoSEQ multiplex PCR, and TCRdb holds only the in-frame ones, with some missing. The sample lists 410,000 or so clones; 86% were seen once. The specimen sequenced was peripheral blood. Every receptor here comes from a woman in her twenties or thirties with active or convalescent COVID-19.

This chain joins TRBV2 and TRBJ1-5, with 8 bases matching TRBD1. From germline, CDR1 is SNHLY and CDR2 FYNNEI. The CDR3 loop spans 14 amino acids. The V gene end was trimmed by 5 bases and the J gene end by 7 bases; junction bases not matched to a gene: 7. Here the CDR3 reads CASSSGGAGQPQHF. The CDR3 nucleotides are TGTGCCAGCAGTTCAGGGGGCGCGGGCCAGCCCCAGCATTTT.

The J gene is TRBJ1-4, the V gene TRBV6-6; TRBD1 matches 9 bases. The CDR3 length is 17 residues. Germline V CDR1 and CDR2: MNHNY, SVGAGI (reference sequence). After removal of 5 bases from V and 7 bases from J, the junction contained 14 bases not matched to a gene. The CDR3 bases are TGTGCCAGCAGTCGTAGGGACAGGGACGAACGTGGTGAAAAACTGTTTTTT. This gives the protein CASSRRDRDERGEKLFF.

The chain links TRBV15 to TRBJ1-3, with 8 bases that match TRBD1. The V and J ends lost 3 bases and 2 bases, in that order; junction bases with no gene match: 0. This CDR3 region has 14 residues. In germline, CDR1 is LNHNV, CDR2 YYDKDF (reference sequence). The CDR3 reads CATSRDRAGNTIYF. CDR3 bases: TGTGCCACCAGCAGGGACAGGGCTGGAAACACCATATATTTT.

The CDR3 nucleotides are TGTGCCAGCAGCTTTCAGGGGGCGCATTATCAGCCCCAGCATTTT. Translating it yields CASSFQGAHYQPQHF. The chain uses TRBV5-5 and TRBJ1-5; 8 nucleotides match TRBD1. This CDR3 is 15 amino acids long. Germline V CDR1 and CDR2: SGHKS, YYEKEE (reference sequence). With 2 bases clipped from V and 5 bases from J, the junction kept 6 bases outside the gene matches.

This rearrangement joins TRBV5-1 to TRBJ2-1; D is undetermined. This CDR3 is built from 14 residues. Per the germline V gene, CDR1 is SGHRS and CDR2 is YFSETQ. With 4 bases removed from V and 2 bases from J, the gap between germline ends came to 10 bases. The CDR3: CASSPLEAYNEQFF. The CDR3 region has the DNA TGCGCCAGCAGCCCCCTAGAGGCCTACAATGAGCAGTTCTTC.